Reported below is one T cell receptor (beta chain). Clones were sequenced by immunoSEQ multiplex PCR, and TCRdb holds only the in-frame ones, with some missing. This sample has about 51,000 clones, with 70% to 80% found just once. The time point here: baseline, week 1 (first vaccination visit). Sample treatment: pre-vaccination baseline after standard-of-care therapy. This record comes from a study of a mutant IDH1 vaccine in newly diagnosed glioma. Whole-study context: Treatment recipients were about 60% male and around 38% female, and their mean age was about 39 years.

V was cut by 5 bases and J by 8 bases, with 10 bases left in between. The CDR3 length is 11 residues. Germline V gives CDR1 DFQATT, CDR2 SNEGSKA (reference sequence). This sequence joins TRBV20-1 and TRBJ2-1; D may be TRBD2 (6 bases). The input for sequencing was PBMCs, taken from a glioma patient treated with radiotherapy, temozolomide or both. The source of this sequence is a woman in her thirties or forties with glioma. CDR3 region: CSAASADEQFF. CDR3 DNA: TGCAGTGCTGCTAGCGCCGATGAGCAGTTCTTC.